This T cell receptor (beta chain) originates from a study of shared clonotypes between healthy human individuals. Selected positively for CCR7 and CD45RO-negative, naive CD8 cells excluded terminally differentiated effector memory CD45RA+ cells. All of the donors resided in Nashville, Tennessee, and each was a Caucasian adult. V lost 2 bases, J lost 4 bases, and 12 bases stayed unmatched. The germline V gene encodes CDR1 SEHNR and CDR2 FQNEAQ (reference sequence). The CDR3 spans 18 residues. The table came from immunoSEQ multiplex PCR; TCRdb's copy has only in-frame clones and leaves some out. The data show around 1.9 million clones, roughly 95% seen once.

V is TRBV7-9 and J is TRBJ2-1; 9 bases align to TRBD1. Sequences were obtained from naive CD8+ T cells from PBMCs. The origin of this receptor is a man between 18 and 35 years old in good health. Some clones in this sample may be carry-over from other donors' samples. The CDR3 is CASSLWDRVGLQYNEQFF. For the CDR3, the DNA is TGTGCCAGCAGCTTATGGGACAGGGTTGGTTTGCAGTACAATGAGCAGTTCTTC.